This TCR beta chain was found in a study of cytomegalovirus exposure and HLA in healthy donors (dated 2017 in TCRdb). For context, the study as a whole: According to an earlier analysis of around 600 of the donors, about 170 million T cells yielded 120 million or so unique TCR beta sequences and about 300 Gb of sequence data. An early release covering roughly 600 HLA-typed donors comprised roughly 300 gigabases of sequencing data and some 79 million unique TCR sequences. Several DR-DQ haplotypes were treated as single units for association and clustering because of strong linkage in the cohort. To study patterns of TCR occurrence, a later analysis re-analyzed previously published TCR beta repertoires from 666 donors and added high-resolution HLA genotyping. An earlier analysis of around 640 of the donors used high-throughput TCR beta sequencing to judge whether each TCR beta V gene segment behaved as functional or pseudogenic. All discovery cohort repertoires had been generated using a single sequencing platform. The study aimed to test whether cataloging public T cell receptors could reveal signatures of past pathogen exposure. Among about 400 genotyped donors of the cohort, an average of around 250,000 unique TCR beta nucleotide sequences was sequenced per donor, of which about 20% were non-productive. Typing coverage varied by locus: roughly 620-640 donors for A, B, C, DRB1 and DQB1; approximately 500 for DQA1; approximately 610 for DPA1; around 450 for DPB1. HLA typing included class I and class II loci at four-digit resolution. Donor age, sex, ethnicity and CMV serostatus were compiled alongside the repertoire data. To predict cytomegalovirus infection status, the study combined high-throughput TCR immunosequencing, statistical association of individual TCRs with disease status, and machine learning. A later genetic analysis used genome-wide SNP genotypes for about 65% of the 666 donors, treating that subset as a discovery cohort. In addition to the first cohort of 666 subjects, a separate validation cohort of over 90 different subjects was used. The later analysis used no new phenotypic data to find candidate immune exposures, relying instead on TCR beta sequences and their occurrence across donors. Of the approximately 400 genotyped donors, approximately 80% were placed in the genetic ancestry cluster associated with self-reported Caucasian donors. The study profiled the T cell repertoires of more than 500 subjects by immunosequencing and related them to cytomegalovirus serostatus.

The cohort consisted of 600 to 750 healthy bone marrow donors. Cohort members were all nominally healthy when sampled, although unrecorded immune exposures were likely present. The donor tested CMV seronegative and was one of the 352 seronegative cohort members. A peripheral blood sample was provided by each donor, and peripheral blood mononuclear cells were used for TCR beta sequencing. Genomic DNA was extracted from the blood cell samples with the Qiagen DNeasy Blood Extraction Kit. In the germline V gene, CDR1 corresponds to SGHTA and CDR2 to FQGTGA. CDR3 length: 15 amino acids, cysteine to phenylalanine. Kept here is only the CDR3 DNA, which spans 45 bases and is read in frame from base 1. From V the trimming removes 5 bases and from J it removes 3 bases, while the gene matches leave 7 bases of the junction unaccounted for. The paper's findings and limits, for the study overall: An earlier analysis of some 590 of the donors showed that most TCR beta V segments appeared in productive rearrangements either about 87% or about 30% of the time, which broadly matched IMGT annotations. Most TCR sequences were observed very rarely across donors, whereas some public TCRs were present in many individuals. Assigning TCR associations to individual alleles was difficult when HLA alleles, especially DR and DQ, strongly co-occurred. Compared with the roughly 720-donor mean, donors in an Asian-associated ancestry cluster had fewer N-insertions in productive TCRs, according to a later genetic analysis. For the cohort, immune exposure information was limited to CMV serostatus. HLA typing was unavailable for some donors at each locus, so association tests used only the typed subset. Some IMGT-functional V segments, including TRBV6-2 and TRBV6-3, could not be distinguished by the 87-base-pair reads and were therefore excluded. At a false discovery rate of 0.05, a later analysis linked 15,000 to 20,000 TCR beta sequences to specific HLA alleles. In a later analysis, several top co-occurrence clusters were reported to appear linked to parvovirus B19, influenza, CMV and Epstein-Barr virus. The authors suggested that the approach could potentially be generalized to other disease states and immunological phenotypes. A cluster of highly shared sequence variants was judged likely to be a technical artifact of the sequencing pipeline. In a later genetic analysis, a missense DCLRE1C variant was associated with V-gene and J-gene trimming of TCR beta chains, and the association was replicated in an independent cohort. Correlated functional status among segregating V segments might be attributable to linkage disequilibrium, but an unknown experimental factor could not be ruled out. The study listed approximately 150 TCR beta chains as associated with cytomegalovirus. Presence/absence analyses assumed roughly uniform sequencing depth across donors, an assumption that may not hold. In a later analysis, the rate of TCR association differed among HLA loci, with DRB1 alleles having the most associated TCRs and HLA-C alleles having the fewest. In a later analysis, most CMV-associated TCR beta chains were found to appear HLA-restricted, with HLA associations seemingly driven largely by CMV exposure. A later analysis found that HLA-associated TCR beta chains were more clonally expanded and had lower generation probabilities than equally common non-associated chains. In vitro tests confirmed that a few of the cytomegalovirus-associated TCR beta chains recognize cytomegalovirus antigens. This cohort had only TCR beta chains sequenced, and the lack of alpha or paired-chain data limited which features could be detected. The earlier analysis of 587 of the donors excluded roughly 17 rarely observed V segments, including chromosome 9 orphons, because counts were too low. A further reported finding was that TCR beta sequences accurately predicted the HLA-A and HLA-B alleles for most subjects in the first cohort. The classifier was reported to diagnose cytomegalovirus status with high specificity and sensitivity in both the original and validation cohorts.

Remarks on this clone: Its antigen is not yet known. No much larger clone is present one base from it, and per-base qualities are unavailable.

To prepare the library, the immunoSEQ multiplex PCR assay was applied. For the multiplex PCR, a mixture combining 60 forward primers for TCR Vbeta segments and 13 reverse primers for TCR Jbeta segments was used. A multiplex PCR assay on genomic DNA amplified the CDR3 region of rearranged TCR beta genes. The amplified TCR beta libraries were sequenced on the Illumina HiSeq System as 87-base-pair reads. The published analysis was carried out like this. In a later analysis, 80 million or so unique TCR beta chains were counted across the approximately 620 repertoires, and approximately 11 million of these chains were shared by at least two donors. A nearest-neighbor algorithm error-corrected the raw reads and collapsed the reads into unique sequences, merging closely related sequences to remove PCR and sequencing errors. To assign V, D and J gene segments, CDR3 sequences were aligned to IMGT reference sequences. For a sequence to be retained, a match of at least six nucleotides was required to both a V gene segment and a J gene segment. Rearrangements were classified as productive when the CDR3 lacked stop codons and remained in frame with V and J, and all other rearrangements were classified as non-productive. Following IMGT convention, CDR3 was defined as the stretch from the second conserved V-encoded cysteine up to the conserved J-encoded phenylalanine. Sequences without an unambiguous match to a single V gene segment were excluded from the earlier analysis of approximately 600 of the donors. An earlier analysis of a few hundred of the donors called V segments functional above 56.7% productive rearrangements and segregating when the between-donor standard deviation exceeded 5%. A statistical classification framework was built to diagnose cytomegalovirus status from the catalog of TCR beta chain sequences. A later analysis assigned V and J genes by comparing TCR nucleotide sequences with IMGT/GENE-DB human TR gene sequences. In a later analysis, CDR3 sequences and most-parsimonious VDJ recombination scenarios were assigned using the TCRdist pipeline. In a later analysis, each TCR beta chain was defined by its CDR3 amino acid sequence together with its V-gene family, and reads lacking a unique V-gene family were excluded. A later analysis removed 500 to 650 highly shared, low-generation-probability nucleotide sequences to deal with suspected cross-contamination and a sequencing artifact. In a later analysis, a clonal expansion index for each public chain was calculated from normalized within-repertoire ranks of inferred template counts. In a later analysis, generation probabilities were computed with a VDJ recombination model fitted to out-of-frame rearrangements, and the resulting probabilities were checked against IGoR. Hypergeometric tests were used in a later analysis to score TCR-TCR, TCR-HLA and TCR-CMV co-occurrence, with a repertoire-size bias correction applied to the TCR pairs. In a later analysis, false discovery rates were estimated by permuting HLA or CMV assignments 20 times. In a later analysis, co-occurring TCRs were grouped using DBSCAN, with TCRdist sequence similarity added in when clustering inside HLA-allele-positive subsets. Co-occurrence clustering excluded repertoires with fewer than 30,000 or more than 120,000 public chains, plus five with anomalous nucleotide sharing. Not all clones reach the TCRdb copy of this immuneACCESS table, which keeps in-frame sequences only. Checked studies attribute under half of the gap to unresolved V genes and leave the rest unexplained. The V and J calls and clone size were taken over from that table, and D and trimming were inferred from the DNA. Present in this sample are under 200,000 clones, approximately 86% of which were seen just once. Of the sample, more than 0.25% is held by the ten largest clones.

The TCR sequence derives from a woman in her twenties or thirties in good health and CMV-seronegative. Sequencing used PBMCs. The chain is assembled from TRBV7-3 and TRBJ2-3; 8 bases in between match TRBD1. The CDR3 protein sequence reads: CASSPGQGGTDTQYF. The DNA sequence reads TGTGCCAGCAGCCCAGGACAGGGCGGAACAGATACGCAGTATTTT.